One sample yielded the 7 T cell receptor beta chains listed below, sequenced in a study of blood T cell repertoires in COVID-19. Data came from immunoSEQ multiplex PCR; TCRdb stores just in-frame clones and leaves some out. This sample carries 65,000 to 85,000 clones, roughly 88% of them seen once, and the ten largest clones take approximately 2.5%. Sequencing was carried out using peripheral blood. These receptor sequences come from a human donor in a cohort sampled during active COVID-19.

This chain links TRBV12-3 or TRBV12-4 with TRBJ1-2; no clear D gene. The CDR3 extends over 12 amino acids. V was trimmed by 1 base and J by 6 bases, leaving 6 bases between them. The CDR3 nucleotides are TGTGCCAGCAGTTTAGGCAGAAATGGCTACACCTTC. It translates to CASSLGRNGYTF.

CDR3 amino acids: CASSSKGQGTGANVLTF. The DNA of the CDR3 is TGTGCCAGCAGCTCCAAGGGACAGGGTACGGGGGCCAACGTCCTGACTTTC. The chain links TRBV7-3 to TRBJ2-6, with TRBD1 identical over 9 bases. Germline V gene data show CDR1 as SGHTA and CDR2 as FQGTGA. The V segment lost 4 bases and the J segment 4 bases; nucleotides outside the gene matches: 8. The CDR3 is 17 amino acids. The full variable domain, in which reference TRBV7-3 and TRBJ2-6 provide the parts outside the CDR3, is GAGVSQTPSNKVTEKGKYVELRCDPISGHTALYWYRQSLGQGPEFLIYFQGTGAADDSGLPNDRFFAVRPEGSVSTLKIQRTERGDSAVYLCASSSKGQGTGANVLTFGAGSRLTVL.

The chain joins TRBV6-5 to TRBJ1-2; weak D call: TRBD1 (6 bases). Germline V gene lookup returns CDR1 MNHEY and CDR2 SVGAGI. CDR3 size: 13 residues. Trimming took 4 bases from V and 5 from J, leaving 11 bases between them. The CDR3 protein is CASSSRGRYGYTF. DNA of the CDR3: TGTGCCAGCAGTTCCAGGGGACGGTATGGCTACACCTTC.

V gene TRBV7-9 combines with J gene TRBJ2-5, with TRBD2 matching over 7 bases. J was trimmed by 1 base and V by 5 bases; bases with no gene match: 10. CDR1 is SEHNR, CDR2 FQNEAQ, per germline (reference sequence). The CDR3 extends over 16 amino acids. The CDR3 nucleotides read TGTGCCAGCAGCCCGCATTGGAGGGAGGGCCAAGAGACCCAGTACTTC. It encodes CASSPHWREGQETQYF.

The chain recombines TRBV5-1 with TRBJ2-1; 7 bases align to TRBD2. This CDR3 is 16 amino acids long. With 0 bases clipped from V and 7 bases from J, the junction kept 10 bases outside the gene matches. Germline V CDR1 and CDR2: SGHRS, YFSETQ. Written as DNA, the CDR3 is TGCGCCAGCAGCTTGGTTTCTGGCGGGGGAACGAATGAGCAGTTCTTC. Translating gives CASSLVSGGGTNEQFF.

The chain uses TRBV27 and TRBJ1-4; a weak D match, TRBD1 (5 bases). The CDR3 has 15 amino acids. Deletions cut 6 bases from V and 4 bases from J, with 15 bases between. The germline gives CDR1 MNHEY, CDR2 SMNVEV (reference sequence). The CDR3 DNA reads as TGTGCCAGCAGGAAGGGGCTCGAGGATAATGAAAAACTGTTTTTT. Its translation is CASRKGLEDNEKLFF.

The CDR3 DNA is TGTGCCAGCAGCAAAAGGGGCAGCTTAAGCTCCTACGAGCAGTACTTC. Its protein product is CASSKRGSLSSYEQYF. The chain has TRBV21-1 and TRBJ2-7; the table assigns TRBD1, which was not confirmed against the DNA. TRBV21-1 is classified as a pseudogene. The CDR3 sequence is 16 residues long.